The 27 T cell receptor beta chains presented below share a single source sample, sequenced in a study of human T cells and chemical hapten exposure. TCRdb processed the RACE reads anew with MiXCR; each CDR3 protein has one entry. Here the sample spans approximately 370,000 distinct CDR3 sequences, 4.5% to 5.5% being singletons. Time point noted: pre-sensitization, week 0. Specified treatment: therapeutic diphenylcyclopropenone sensitization with weekly scalp DPC. The source was whole blood, collected in connection with sensitization to the hapten diphenylcyclopropenone (DPC). Every receptor here comes from a woman aged 18-30 years with alopecia areata. Some clones in this sample may be carry-over from other donors' samples.

The table lists this clonotype with many counts. This rearrangement joins TRBV3-1 to TRBJ1-5; D unclear. Trimming stripped 0 bases from V and 9 bases from J, with 12 bases between. The CDR3 is made up of 14 amino acids. Germline assignment: CDR1 LGHDT and CDR2 YNNKEL (reference sequence). The CDR3 reads CASSQDLAARPQHF. The CDR3 DNA follows: TGTGCCAGCAGCCAAGATCTCGCCGCGAGGCCCCAGCATTTT.

This clonotype was recorded at least ten times. V gene TRBV15 combines with J gene TRBJ2-5; no reliable D call. From germline, CDR1 is LNHNV and CDR2 YYDKDF (reference sequence). This CDR3 is 15 amino acids long. The V and J ends lost 2 bases and 2 bases respectively, with 12 bases between them. The CDR3: CATSRNLGLQETQYF. The CDR3 DNA follows: TGTGCCACCAGCAGAAATCTAGGTCTTCAAGAGACCCAGTACTTC.

The V gene is TRBV6-5, the J gene TRBJ2-7; D not certain. Trimming took 0 bases from V and 3 from J, leaving 12 bases between them. CDR3 length: 15 amino acids. Germline V gives CDR1 MNHEY, CDR2 SVGAGI. CDR3 protein: CASSYSAENHYEQYF. CDR3 DNA: TGTGCCAGCAGTTACTCAGCTGAGAACCACTACGAGCAGTACTTC.

This clonotype was detected only a few times. This chain uses TRBV2 with TRBJ1-1, with a weak D call TRBD1 (6 bases). The CDR3 sequence is 13 residues long. Trimming removed 1 base from V and 6 bases from J, with 9 bases in between. Germline loops: CDR1 SNHLY, CDR2 FYNNEI. CDR3 loop: CASSEGGAPEAFF. CDR3 coding DNA: TGTGCCAGCAGTGAAGGGGGGGCGCCTGAAGCTTTCTTT.

This clonotype was observed many times. This chain uses TRBV29-1 with TRBJ2-3, with TRBD2 matching 9 bases. V was pared by 3 bases and J by 4 bases, with 8 bases of the junction left unmatched. This CDR3 has 15 amino acids. The germline V gene encodes CDR1 SQVTM and CDR2 ANQGSEA. The CDR3 sequence: CSVEGTGLASDTQYF. CDR3 DNA: TGCAGCGTTGAGGGGACGGGACTAGCCTCAGATACGCAGTATTTT.

This clonotype appeared many times. The V and J genes are TRBV7-9 and TRBJ2-5; TRBD1 matches at 7 bases. J lost 5 bases, V lost 5 bases, and 5 bases had no gene match. The CDR3 has 13 residues. The germline V gene has CDR1 SEHNR and CDR2 FQNEAQ (reference sequence). The CDR3 DNA is TGTGCCAGCAGCGACAGGGTCCAGGAGACCCAGTACTTC. This gives the protein CASSDRVQETQYF.

The chain links TRBV12-3 or TRBV12-4 to TRBJ1-5, with D possibly being TRBD1 (5 bases). Deletions cut 5 bases from V and 7 bases from J, with 15 bases between. The CDR3 extends over 14 amino acids. DNA of the CDR3: TGTGCCAGCAGTGTCCGGGACTCGGGACAGCCCCAGCATTTT. This gives the protein CASSVRDSGQPQHF.

The V call is TRBV5-5, the J call TRBJ2-3, with 7 bases matching TRBD1. V was pared by 0 bases and J by 0 bases, with 4 bases of the junction left unmatched. CDR3 length: 16 amino acids. The germline V gene encodes CDR1 SGHKS and CDR2 YYEKEE (reference sequence). CDR3 nucleotides: TGTGCCAGCAGCTTGGGGACAGGCTATAGCACAGATACGCAGTATTTT. It yields the protein CASSLGTGYSTDTQYF.

This clonotype was counted at least ten times. The rearrangement links TRBV6-2 or TRBV6-3 to TRBJ1-6, with D uncertain. Per the germline V gene, CDR1 is MNHEY and CDR2 is SVGEGT. V lost 4 bases to trimming and J lost 0 bases, with 16 bases between them. The CDR3 contains 18 residues. DNA for the CDR3: TGTGCCAGCAGTTTTAACCAGCTTTTCAGCTCCTATAATTCACCCCTCCACTTT. As protein: CASSFNQLFSSYNSPLHF.

This clonotype was seen at least ten times. This chain uses TRBV6-5 with TRBJ1-4; D is possibly TRBD1 (5 bases). The V and J ends lost 0 bases and 9 bases respectively, with 20 bases between them. The length of the CDR3 is 17 residues. Germline-derived CDR1 and CDR2 are MNHEY and SVGAGI. The CDR3 DNA reads TGTGCCAGCAGTTACTCGAAAGGGACCGAATTACCCCAAAAACTGTTTTTT. It is translated as CASSYSKGTELPQKLFF.

This rearrangement joins TRBV7-3 to TRBJ2-2, with D unclear. This CDR3 contains 19 residues. V was clipped by 5 bases and J by 3 bases, with 25 bases between them. In germline, CDR1 is SGHTA, CDR2 FQGTGA. In DNA form, the CDR3 reads TGTGCCAGCAGCCCACCCTTTAGCCACGGTGCGAAGTACACCGGGGAGCTGTTTTTT. Protein sequence: CASSPPFSHGAKYTGELFF.

V and J are TRBV12-3 or TRBV12-4 and TRBJ2-2; 8 nucleotides line up with TRBD2. CDR3 length: 16 amino acids. V was pared by 6 bases and J by 4 bases, with 10 bases of the junction left unmatched. The DNA for the CDR3 is TGTGCCAGCAGATCGGGAGCGGGGGCAGTCACCGGGGAGCTGTTTTTT. Amino acid sequence: CASRSGAGAVTGELFF.

The J gene is TRBJ2-3, the V gene TRBV12-3 or TRBV12-4, with unresolved D. This CDR3 has 14 residues. Trimming pared 1 base from V and 1 base from J, leaving 6 bases between. For the CDR3, the DNA is TGTGCCAGCAGTTTAGACAGTCGCACAGATACGCAGTATTTT. It codes for CASSLDSRTDTQYF.

J is TRBJ2-1 and V is TRBV15; perhaps TRBD2 as D (6 bases). Germline-derived CDR1 and CDR2 are LNHNV and YYDKDF (reference sequence). The CDR3 loop spans 15 amino acids. V was clipped by 0 bases and J by 8 bases, with 14 bases between them. CDR3 sequence reads: CATSREGTAIDEQFF. CDR3 coding DNA: TGTGCCACCAGCAGAGAAGGGACTGCAATCGATGAGCAGTTCTTC. The whole variable domain, filled in from reference TRBV15 and TRBJ2-1, reads DAMVIQNPRYQVTQFGKPVTLSCSQTLNHNVMYWYQQKSSQAPKLLFHYYDKDFNNEADTPDNFQSRRPNTSFCFLDIRSPGLGDTAMYLCATSREGTAIDEQFFGPGTRLTVL.

The chain carries TRBV11-1 and TRBJ2-7, with TRBD2 identical over 8 bases. Germline-derived CDR1 and CDR2 are SGHAT and FQDESV (reference sequence). The junction had 6 bases not matched to a gene; V was cut back by 5 bases and J by 6 bases. The CDR3 consists of 13 residues. The CDR3 DNA follows: TGTGCCAGCAGCACACGACTAGCGTCCGAGCAGTACTTC. Protein: CASSTRLASEQYF.

This clonotype was found many times. The chain recombines TRBV7-9 with TRBJ2-7, with 8 bases lining up with TRBD1. The length of the CDR3 is 14 residues. CDR1 is SEHNR and CDR2 is FQNEAQ in the germline V gene (reference sequence). J gave up 2 bases and V 4 bases, and 4 bases lay outside the gene matches. The CDR3 region has the DNA TGTGCCAGCAGCTATCCGGGACAGGCCTACGAGCAGTACTTC. It specifies CASSYPGQAYEQYF.

The chain combines TRBV6-5 with TRBJ2-7, with TRBD1 matching 9 bases. V shed 1 base, J shed 2 bases, and the junction held 3 bases outside the gene matches. Germline-derived CDR1 and CDR2 are MNHEY and SVGAGI. This CDR3 is built from 15 residues. The CDR3 DNA follows: TGTGCCAGCAGTTACTATCGGACAGGGGCCTACGAGCAGTACTTC. It translates to CASSYYRTGAYEQYF.

The chain joins TRBV2 to TRBJ1-2, with a tentative D call TRBD1 (5 bases). The V end was cut by 5 bases, the J end by 6 bases, with 16 bases between. The CDR3 has 14 amino acids. Germline V CDR1 and CDR2: SNHLY, FYNNEI. CDR3 coding DNA: TGTGCCAGCAGTCCCAATACCAGGGTGGATGGCTACACCTTC. Translating gives CASSPNTRVDGYTF.

The chain joins TRBV5-6 to TRBJ2-1; 9 bases agree with TRBD1. J was trimmed by 8 bases and V by 5 bases; bases with no gene match: 5. Germline values: CDR1 SGHDT, CDR2 YYEEEE. The CDR3 is 13 amino acids. The CDR3 DNA follows: TGTGCCAGCAGGTGGGACAGGGTGGATGAGCAGTTCTTC. Translation: CASRWDRVDEQFF.

This clonotype showed up many times. J is TRBJ1-1 and V is TRBV12-3 or TRBV12-4; no definite D call. This CDR3 spans 13 amino acids. The ends were cut back, 6 bases at V and 4 bases at J, with 12 bases in the middle. DNA for the CDR3: TGTGCCAGCAGGCCCGGAGCTGGCACTGAAGCTTTCTTT. This encodes CASRPGAGTEAFF.

This clonotype came up a few times. This sequence joins TRBV4-3 and TRBJ2-3; either TRBD1 or TRBD2 may fit D (5 bases each). Per germline, CDR1 LGHNA and CDR2 YSLEER. V lost 0 bases to trimming and J lost 1 base, with 14 bases between them. This CDR3 has 17 residues. The CDR3 sequence is CASSQDRPLGGTDTQYF. In DNA form, the CDR3 reads TGCGCCAGCAGCCAAGACCGCCCGCTGGGGGGCACAGATACGCAGTATTTT.

V is TRBV12-3 or TRBV12-4 and J is TRBJ1-5; maybe TRBD1 (6 bases). The CDR3 runs 15 residues. Trimming stripped 3 bases from V and 3 bases from J, with 12 bases between. CDR3 in amino acids: CASSFSGADNQPQHF. As DNA, the CDR3 is TGTGCCAGCAGTTTTTCAGGGGCTGACAATCAGCCCCAGCATTTT.

This clonotype was seen a handful of times. This CDR3 is CASSAQGTDLSDSGNTIYF. The CDR3 nucleotides read TGTGCCAGCAGCGCACAGGGGACAGATTTATCCGACTCTGGAAACACCATATATTTT. This chain connects TRBV7-9 to TRBJ1-3; 7 nucleotides align to TRBD1. CDR1 is SEHNR, CDR2 FQNEAQ, per germline (reference sequence). Trimming removed 5 bases from V and 0 bases from J; junction bases left unmatched: 16. This CDR3 comprises 19 residues.

This clonotype was seen ten or more times. The gene calls are TRBV20-1 and TRBJ2-7; 7 bases agree with TRBD1. The CDR3 is 14 amino acids. CDR1 DFQATT and CDR2 SNEGSKA come from the germline V gene (reference sequence). The V gene end was trimmed by 4 bases and the J gene end by 0 bases; junction bases not matched to a gene: 6. CDR3 nucleotides: TGCAGTGCTATTACCGGGACAGTCTCCTACGAGCAGTACTTC. Translation: CSAITGTVSYEQYF.

This clonotype was found a few times. This chain links TRBV27 with TRBJ2-4, with 10 bases that match TRBD1. The junction had 6 bases not matched to a gene; V was cut back by 0 bases and J by 1 base. CDR1 MNHEY and CDR2 SMNVEV come from the germline V gene (reference sequence). This CDR3 has 18 amino acids. The CDR3 protein is CASSLSGDRGIAKNIQYF. CDR3 nucleotide sequence: TGTGCCAGCAGTTTATCGGGGGACAGGGGAATTGCCAAAAACATTCAGTACTTC.

This clonotype showed up just a few times. J is TRBJ1-3 and V is TRBV10-3; D gene unclear. This CDR3 spans 16 amino acids. The germline V gene encodes CDR1 ENHRY and CDR2 SYGVKD. V was cut by 0 bases and J by 0 bases, with 9 bases left in between. Written as DNA, the CDR3 is TGTGCCATCAGTGAGTCGGTAGGATACTCTGGAAACACCATATATTTT. It translates to CAISESVGYSGNTIYF.

A few counts support this clonotype. The V and J genes are TRBV6-2 or TRBV6-3 and TRBJ2-7, with 11 bases aligning to TRBD2. Germline V gene data show CDR1 as MNHEY and CDR2 as SVGEGT. The V segment lost 5 bases and the J segment 2 bases; nucleotides outside the gene matches: 8. This CDR3 has 16 residues. CDR3: CASSETGTSGTYEQYF. In DNA, the CDR3 is TGTGCCAGCAGTGAGACCGGGACTAGCGGAACCTACGAGCAGTACTTC.